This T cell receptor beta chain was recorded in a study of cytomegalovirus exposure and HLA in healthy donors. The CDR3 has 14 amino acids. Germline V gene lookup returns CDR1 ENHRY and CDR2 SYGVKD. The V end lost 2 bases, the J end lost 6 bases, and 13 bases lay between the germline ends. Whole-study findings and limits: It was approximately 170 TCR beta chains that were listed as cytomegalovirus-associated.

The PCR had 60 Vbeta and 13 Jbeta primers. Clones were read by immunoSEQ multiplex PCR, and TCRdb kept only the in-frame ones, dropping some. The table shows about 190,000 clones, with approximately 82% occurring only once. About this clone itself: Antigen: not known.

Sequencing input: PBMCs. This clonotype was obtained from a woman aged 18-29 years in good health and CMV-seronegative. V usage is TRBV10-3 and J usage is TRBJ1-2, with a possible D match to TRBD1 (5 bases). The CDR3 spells CAISEAGEGNGYTF. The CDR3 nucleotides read TGTGCCATCAGTGAGGCGGGGGAAGGCAATGGCTACACCTTC.